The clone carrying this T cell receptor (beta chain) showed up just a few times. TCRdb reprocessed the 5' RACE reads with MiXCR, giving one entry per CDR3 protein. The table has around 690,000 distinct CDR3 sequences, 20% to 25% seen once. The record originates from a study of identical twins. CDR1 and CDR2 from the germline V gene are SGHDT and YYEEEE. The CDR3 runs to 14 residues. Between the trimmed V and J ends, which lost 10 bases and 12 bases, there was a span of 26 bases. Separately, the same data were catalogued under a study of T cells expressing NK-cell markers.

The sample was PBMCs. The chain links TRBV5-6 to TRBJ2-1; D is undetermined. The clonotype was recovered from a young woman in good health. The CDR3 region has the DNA TGTGCCCTTAATGTTAATCCTCCACCGACCAGGCAGTTCTTC. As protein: CALNVNPPPTRQFF.